The entry below gives a single TCR beta chain sequence along with its context. Antigen specificity is unknown. Sequencing was preceded by expansion of antigen-specific CD4+ T cells with viral peptide pools in the ViraFEST assay. Researchers isolated CD4+ T cells once approximately eleven days of culture had elapsed. Among the vaccine recipients, none had a prior SARS-CoV-2 infection, and nucleocapsid antibodies were negative. Wells each received some 2.2 million PBMC, cultured with approximately 9.1 IU/ml IL-2 and about 9.4 ug/ml peptides. Half-medium replacement with IL-2 medium occurred on days 3 and 7. Produced via immunoSEQ multiplex PCR; TCRdb's table is partial and in-frame only. The data contain about 41,000 clones, under 70% of them singletons. Germline CDR1 reads SGHTA; CDR2 reads FQGNSA. The CDR3 is 16 amino acids. V lost 5 bases to trimming and J lost 6 bases; unmatched junction nucleotides: 8.

This sample was taken from a study of vaccination effects on CD4 cells after COVID-19. Whole-study findings and limits: Researchers report that only 1 of 255 vaccine-induced clones in healthy vaccinees cross-reacted with common cold coronaviruses.

The sample was CD4+ T cells from PBMCs cultured with HCoV-OC43 spike peptides, taken before COVID-19 vaccination. This sample's subset: HCoV-OC43 spike overlapping peptide pool stimulation. This clonotype originated in a human donor who received a COVID-19 vaccine. This sequence joins TRBV7-2 and TRBJ2-2, with 11 bases fitting TRBD2. The CDR3 DNA reads TGTGCCAGCAGCCCCACTAGCGGGGGTTTCGCCGGGGAGCTGTTTTTT. It yields the protein CASSPTSGGFAGELFF.